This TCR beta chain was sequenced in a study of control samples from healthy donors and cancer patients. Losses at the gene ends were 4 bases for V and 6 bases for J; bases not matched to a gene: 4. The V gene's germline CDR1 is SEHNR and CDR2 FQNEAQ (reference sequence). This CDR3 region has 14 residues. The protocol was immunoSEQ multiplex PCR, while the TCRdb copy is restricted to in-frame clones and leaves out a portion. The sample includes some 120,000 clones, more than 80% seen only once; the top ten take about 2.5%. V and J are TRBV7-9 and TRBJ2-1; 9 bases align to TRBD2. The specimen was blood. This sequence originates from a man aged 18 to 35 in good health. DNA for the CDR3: TGTGCCAGCAGCTCCTCTAGCGGGATCAATGAGCAGTTCTTC. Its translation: CASSSSSGINEQFF.